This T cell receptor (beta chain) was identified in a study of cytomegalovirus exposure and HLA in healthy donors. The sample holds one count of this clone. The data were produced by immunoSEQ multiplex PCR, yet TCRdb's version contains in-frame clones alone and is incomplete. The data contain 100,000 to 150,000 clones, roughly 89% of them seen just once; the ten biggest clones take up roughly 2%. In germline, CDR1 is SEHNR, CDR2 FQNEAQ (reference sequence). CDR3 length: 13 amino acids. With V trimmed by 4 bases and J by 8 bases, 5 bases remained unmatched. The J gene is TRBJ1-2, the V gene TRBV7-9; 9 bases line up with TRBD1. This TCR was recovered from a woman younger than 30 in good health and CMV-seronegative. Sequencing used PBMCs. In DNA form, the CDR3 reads TGTGCCAGCAGCTCACAGGGGACAGGGGGCTACACCTTC. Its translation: CASSSQGTGGYTF.